Presented here are 8 T cell receptor beta chains from one specimen sequenced in a study of cytomegalovirus exposure and HLA in healthy donors (TCRdb year 2017). Libraries were prepared through the immunoSEQ multiplex PCR assay. For the multiplex PCR, a mixture combining 60 forward primers for TCR Vbeta segments and 13 reverse primers for TCR Jbeta segments was used. What TCRdb holds here is the immuneACCESS table cut down to in-frame rearrangements. Part of the clones is not present; checked against another copy, under half of the missing clones reflect an unresolved V gene, and the others are unexplained. The sample includes approximately 200,000 clones, with about 79% observed a single time. The ten largest clones capture 0.098% of the sample. What was sequenced was PBMCs. The receptors here all came from a boy between 2 and 15 years old in good health and CMV-seronegative.

Worth noting for this clone: Different DNA sequences within this sample yield the same CDR3. The V and J genes are TRBV7-9 and TRBJ1-2; D is uncertain. This CDR3 is built from 16 residues. Trimming shortened V by 3 bases and J by 0 bases, and 14 bases separated the two germline ends. Germline CDR1 SEHNR, CDR2 FQNEAQ (reference sequence). The CDR3 sequence is CASSLVGGSSNYGYTF. CDR3 nucleotides: TGTGCCAGCAGCTTGGTTGGTGGCAGTTCTAACTATGGCTACACCTTC. Supplemented by reference TRBV7-9 and TRBJ1-2, the full variable domain reads DTGVSQNPRHKITKRGQNVTFRCDPISEHNRLYWYRQTLGQGPEFLTYFQNEAQLEKSRLLSDRFSAERPKGSFSTLEIQRTEQGDSAMYLCASSLVGGSSNYGYTFGSGTRLTVV.

This clone was detected only a few times. The CDR3 loop reads CASSLLLLDRALNTEAFF. CDR3 DNA: TGTGCCAGCTCCCTCCTTCTCCTGGACAGGGCCCTGAACACTGAAGCTTTCTTT. This chain connects TRBV18 to TRBJ1-1; 8 nucleotides align to TRBD1. The germline V gene encodes CDR1 KGHSH and CDR2 LQKENI. J was trimmed by 0 bases and V by 6 bases; bases with no gene match: 15. This CDR3 has 18 residues.

This chain uses TRBV21-1 with TRBJ2-7; TRBD1, the table's D call, was not compared with the DNA. TRBV21-1 is an annotated pseudogene. The CDR3 extends over 15 amino acids. CDR3 in amino acids: CASSKAHDNTYEQYF. CDR3 DNA sequence: TGTGCCAGCAGCAAAGCCCACGACAACACCTACGAGCAGTACTTC.

The rearrangement joins TRBV4-2 to TRBJ2-4, with 9 positions matching TRBD2. The CDR3 runs to 16 residues. V lost 1 base to trimming and J lost 2 bases; unmatched junction nucleotides: 3. Germline V gene lookup returns CDR1 LGHNA and CDR2 YNFKEQ. This CDR3 is CASSQASGAPKNIQYF. CDR3 bases: TGTGCCAGCAGCCAAGCTAGCGGGGCCCCCAAAAACATTCAGTACTTC.

The chain combines TRBV5-1 with TRBJ2-7, with TRBD1 matching 9 bases. V shed 4 bases and J 5 bases; nucleotides not matched to a gene: 10. This CDR3 comprises 15 residues. CDR1 and CDR2 from the germline V gene are SGHRS and YFSETQ. The CDR3 DNA reads as TGCGCCAGCAGCACATCGGGACAGGGTGTTAACGAGCAGTACTTC. It specifies CASSTSGQGVNEQYF.

Concerning this clone itself: At one boundary the junction diverges from the germline segment, which might be a read error. Other DNA sequences in the same sample also yield this CDR3. This chain links TRBV5-4 with TRBJ2-7; D possibly corresponds to TRBD2 (5 bases). The CDR3 length is 12 residues. Germline CDR1 SGHNT, CDR2 YYREEE (reference sequence). The CDR3 DNA reads as TGTGCCGTAAGGACGGGGAACTACGAGCAGTATTTC. The encoded protein is CAVRTGNYEQYF.

The chain couples TRBV18 to TRBJ2-7; no reliable D call. The V gene lost 2 bases and the J gene lost 3 bases, with 11 bases spanning the gap. Germline V lookup: CDR1 KGHSH, CDR2 LQKENI. The CDR3 is made up of 14 amino acids. Here the CDR3 reads CASSPSSRNYEQYF. The CDR3 nucleotides are TGTGCCAGCTCACCATCGAGCAGGAACTACGAGCAGTACTTC.

The V and J genes are TRBV5-6 and TRBJ1-1, with D possibly being TRBD1 (6 bases). There are 14 residues in the CDR3. Germline V gene sequence: CDR1 SGHDT, CDR2 YYEEEE. V was cut by 6 bases and J by 4 bases, with 16 bases left in between. CDR3 in DNA: TGTGCCAGCACCAAAGAACAGGGCAGCACTGAAGCTTTCTTT. This sequence encodes CASTKEQGSTEAFF.